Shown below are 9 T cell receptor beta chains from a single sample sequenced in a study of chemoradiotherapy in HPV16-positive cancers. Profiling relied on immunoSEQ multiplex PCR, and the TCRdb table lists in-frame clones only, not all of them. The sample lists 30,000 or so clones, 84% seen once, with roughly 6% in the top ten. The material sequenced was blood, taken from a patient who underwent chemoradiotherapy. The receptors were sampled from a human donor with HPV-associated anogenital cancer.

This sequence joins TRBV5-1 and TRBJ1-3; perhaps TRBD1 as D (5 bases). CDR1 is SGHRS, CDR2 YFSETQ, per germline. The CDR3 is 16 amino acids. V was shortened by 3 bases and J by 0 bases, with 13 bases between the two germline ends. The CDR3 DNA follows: TGCGCCAGCAGCTACGACAGTACTGCCTCTGGAAACACCATATATTTT. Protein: CASSYDSTASGNTIYF.

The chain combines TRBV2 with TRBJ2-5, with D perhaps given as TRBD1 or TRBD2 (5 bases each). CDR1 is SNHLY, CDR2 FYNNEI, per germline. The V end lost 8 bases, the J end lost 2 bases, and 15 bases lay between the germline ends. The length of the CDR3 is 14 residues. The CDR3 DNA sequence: TGTGCCAGCTCGGGGACCTGGAGACAAGAGACCCAGTACTTC. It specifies CASSGTWRQETQYF.

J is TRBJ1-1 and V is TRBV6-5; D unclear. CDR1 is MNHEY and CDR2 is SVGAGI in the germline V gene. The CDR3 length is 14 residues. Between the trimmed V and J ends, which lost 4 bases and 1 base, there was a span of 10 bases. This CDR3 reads CASSSLVGNTEAFF. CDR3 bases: TGTGCCAGCAGTTCCTTGGTCGGGAACACTGAAGCTTTCTTT.

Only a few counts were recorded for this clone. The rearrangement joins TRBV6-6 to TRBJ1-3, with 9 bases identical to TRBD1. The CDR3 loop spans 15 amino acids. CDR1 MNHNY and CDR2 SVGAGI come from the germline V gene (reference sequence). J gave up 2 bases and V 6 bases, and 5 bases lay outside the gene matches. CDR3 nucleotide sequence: TGTGCCAGCAGATCTAGACAGGGGGCTGGAAACACCATATATTTT. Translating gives CASRSRQGAGNTIYF.

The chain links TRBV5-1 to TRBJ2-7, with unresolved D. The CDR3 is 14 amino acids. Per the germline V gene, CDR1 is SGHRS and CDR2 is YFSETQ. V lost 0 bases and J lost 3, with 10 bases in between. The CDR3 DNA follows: TGCGCCAGCAGCTTGGACCGGGTCAACTACGAGCAGTACGTC. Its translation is CASSLDRVNYEQYV.

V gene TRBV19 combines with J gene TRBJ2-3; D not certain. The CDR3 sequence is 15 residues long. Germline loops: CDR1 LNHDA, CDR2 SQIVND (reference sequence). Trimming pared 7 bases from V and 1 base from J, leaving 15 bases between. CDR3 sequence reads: CASKFSVWGTDTQYF. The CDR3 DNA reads TGTGCCAGTAAGTTTAGTGTGTGGGGCACAGATACGCAGTATTTT.

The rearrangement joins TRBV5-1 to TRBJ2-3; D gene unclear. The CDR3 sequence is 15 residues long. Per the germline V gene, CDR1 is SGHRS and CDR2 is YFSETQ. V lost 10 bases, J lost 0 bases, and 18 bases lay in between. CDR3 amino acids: CASTPIAASTDTQYF. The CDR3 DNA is TGCGCCTCGACCCCCATCGCGGCTAGCACAGATACGCAGTATTTT.

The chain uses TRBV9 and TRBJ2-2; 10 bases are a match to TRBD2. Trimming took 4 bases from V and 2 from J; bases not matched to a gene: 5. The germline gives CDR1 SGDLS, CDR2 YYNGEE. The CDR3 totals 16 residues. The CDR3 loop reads CASSYSGGLNTGELFF. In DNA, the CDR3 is TGTGCCAGCAGCTATAGCGGGGGGCTTAACACCGGGGAGCTGTTTTTT.

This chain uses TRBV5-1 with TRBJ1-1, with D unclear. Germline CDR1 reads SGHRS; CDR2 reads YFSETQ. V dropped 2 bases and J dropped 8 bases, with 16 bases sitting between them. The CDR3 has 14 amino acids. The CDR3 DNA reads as TGCGCCAGCAGCTTCAACGGACCCCAGACCGAAGCTTTCTTT. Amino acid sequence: CASSFNGPQTEAFF.